These 29 T cell receptor beta chains were sequenced from one sample in a study of T cell changes during pregnancy in multiple sclerosis. Data came from immunoSEQ multiplex PCR; TCRdb stores just in-frame clones and leaves some out. The table shows around 100,000 clones, with about nine tenths occurring only once. The sequencing used peripheral blood, collected in the second trimester of pregnancy. All receptors derive from a female donor in good health, enrolled as a control in a pregnancy study.

The CDR3 DNA reads TGCGCCAGCAGCCAGCTGGTCAGGGGTGGGTACGAGCAGTACTTC. This codes for CASSQLVRGGYEQYF. The chain uses TRBV4-1 and TRBJ2-7; possibly TRBD1 for D (6 bases). Deletions cut 3 bases from V and 4 bases from J, with 16 bases between. CDR3 length equals 15 residues. CDR1 and CDR2 from the germline V gene are MGHRA and YSYEKL.

This CDR3 is CASSSRQGDGYTF. As DNA, the CDR3 is TGTGCCAGCAGCTCAAGACAGGGGGATGGCTACACCTTC. The V gene is TRBV7-6, the J gene TRBJ1-2; 9 positions match TRBD1. Germline trimming cut 4 bases from V and 6 bases from J; bases unmatched to any gene: 3. The CDR3 has 13 amino acids. The germline gives CDR1 SGHVS, CDR2 FNYEAQ.

The chain has TRBV7-9 and TRBJ1-2; TRBD1 agrees at 9 bases. The CDR3 length is 15 residues. V gave up 5 bases and J gave up 4 bases; unmatched junction bases: 8. Germline V gene data show CDR1 as SEHNR and CDR2 as FQNEAQ (reference sequence). CDR3 nucleotide sequence: TGTGCCAGCAGCGCATCTTCGGGACAGGGCTATGGCTACACCTTC. Translating gives CASSASSGQGYGYTF. Combining the CDR3 with reference TRBV7-9 and TRBJ1-2 gives the whole variable domain DTGVSQNPRHKITKRGQNVTFRCDPISEHNRLYWYRQTLGQGPEFLTYFQNEAQLEKSRLLSDRFSAERPKGSFSTLEIQRTEQGDSAMYLCASSASSGQGYGYTFGSGTRLTVV.

The V and J genes are TRBV14 and TRBJ1-1; D is unclear. CDR1 is SGHDN, CDR2 FVKESK, per germline. The CDR3 totals 15 residues. V dropped 6 bases and J dropped 1 base, with 15 bases sitting between them. The CDR3 loop is CASRKRGGGNTEAFF. Here the CDR3 DNA reads TGTGCCAGCAGGAAACGGGGAGGTGGGAACACTGAAGCTTTCTTT.

The gene calls are TRBV6-8 and TRBJ1-6; D call uncertain. Germline CDR1 is MNHGY and CDR2 is SAAAGT. The CDR3 length is 13 residues. V dropped 8 bases and J dropped 11 bases, with 16 bases sitting between them. CDR3 sequence: CASSREFGAPLHF. The CDR3 DNA reads TGTGCCAGCTCGCGGGAGTTCGGGGCACCCCTCCACTTT.

The genes are TRBV30 and TRBJ2-1, with D possibly TRBD2 on 5 matching bases. V lost 3 bases to trimming and J lost 10 bases, with 13 bases between them. This CDR3 contains 12 residues. The V gene's germline CDR1 is GTSNPN and CDR2 SVGIG (reference sequence). CDR3 sequence: CAWRKLVAEQFF. CDR3 coding DNA: TGTGCCTGGAGAAAACTGGTAGCGGAGCAGTTCTTC.

The chain recombines TRBV6-4 with TRBJ2-1; 12 nucleotides agree with TRBD2. Trimming cost V 6 bases and J 5 bases; bases outside gene matches: 5. This CDR3 spans 15 amino acids. Germline V gives CDR1 MRHNA, CDR2 SNTAGT. CDR3 bases: TGTGCCAGCAGCGGACTAGCGGGGATAAACAATGAGCAGTTCTTC. It encodes CASSGLAGINNEQFF.

The chain carries TRBV11-2 and TRBJ2-3; no reliable D call. CDR1 is SGHAT, CDR2 FQNNGV, per germline. There are 14 residues in the CDR3. Trimming took off 1 base at V and 5 bases at J, with 10 bases between the two ends. In nucleotides, the CDR3 is TGTGCCAGCAGCTTAGGAGGTAGGCGAGATACGCAGTATTTT. It translates to CASSLGGRRDTQYF.

The genes are TRBV5-5 and TRBJ1-1, with D hard to call. CDR3 length equals 15 residues. CDR1 SGHKS and CDR2 YYEKEE come from the germline V gene (reference sequence). V lost 4 bases, J lost 3 bases, and 16 bases lay in between. The CDR3, as DNA: TGTGCCAGCAGCGGCCGTGGTGGCACCTACACTGAAGCTTTCTTT. This translates into CASSGRGGTYTEAFF. The full variable domain, rest sourced from reference TRBV5-5 and TRBJ1-1, is DAGVTQSPTHLIKTRGQQVTLRCSPISGHKSVSWYQQVLGQGPQFIFQYYEKEERGRGNFPDRFSARQFPNYSSELNVNALLLGDSALYLCASSGRGGTYTEAFFGQGTRLTVV.

The chain employs TRBV11-3 and TRBJ2-2; unclear D gene. CDR1 and CDR2 from the germline V gene are SGHNT and YENEEA. The CDR3 extends over 15 amino acids. V gave up 0 bases and J gave up 0 bases, with 5 bases separating them. The CDR3 DNA follows: TGTGCCAGCAGCTTAGATCATCCGAACACCGGGGAGCTGTTTTTT. This translates into CASSLDHPNTGELFF.

V and J are TRBV27 and TRBJ2-2; possibly TRBD2 for D (6 bases). This CDR3 region has 12 residues. Between the trimmed V and J ends, which lost 4 bases and 6 bases, there was a span of 6 bases. Looked up from germline, CDR1 is MNHEY and CDR2 is SMNVEV (reference sequence). CDR3 nucleotides: TGTGCCAGCAGTTGGGGGGCCGGGGAGCTGTTTTTT. This codes for CASSWGAGELFF.

This chain connects TRBV4-3 to TRBJ2-7; 8 bases fit TRBD2. CDR3 length: 17 amino acids. The germline V gene has CDR1 LGHNA and CDR2 YSLEER. The V segment lost 4 bases and the J segment 1 base; nucleotides outside the gene matches: 12. CDR3 coding DNA: TGCGCCAGCAGCCGGGGATTAGGGACTAGTACTTCCTACGAGCAGTACTTC. The encoded protein is CASSRGLGTSTSYEQYF.

The chain employs TRBV28 and TRBJ1-5; 9 nucleotides line up with TRBD1. J gave up 7 bases and V 6 bases, and 4 bases lay outside the gene matches. From germline, CDR1 is MDHEN and CDR2 SYDVKM. The CDR3 runs to 13 residues. CDR3: CASRRTGDQPQHF. In DNA, the CDR3 is TGTGCCAGCAGAAGGACAGGGGACCAGCCCCAGCATTTT.

This chain links TRBV7-9 with TRBJ2-7; D not certain. Per the germline V gene, CDR1 is SEHNR and CDR2 is FQNEAQ (reference sequence). V gave up 4 bases and J gave up 1 base, with 8 bases separating them. The CDR3 is made up of 13 amino acids. CDR3 nucleotide sequence: TGTGCCAGCAGCTCAACCCTATCCTACGAGCAGTACTTC. Its translation: CASSSTLSYEQYF.

V and J are TRBV2 and TRBJ1-2; 8 bases are shared with TRBD1. Trimming removed 8 bases from V and 5 bases from J; junction bases left unmatched: 7. This CDR3 has 13 amino acids. CDR1 and CDR2 (germline): SNHLY, FYNNEI. In DNA form, the CDR3 reads TGTGCCAGCGACGGACAGGGAGAGTATGGCTACACCTTC. Its translation: CASDGQGEYGYTF.

The CDR3 sequence is CASSLDPAGAGYTF. Here the CDR3 DNA reads TGTGCCAGCAGCTTAGATCCCGCAGGGGCTGGCTACACCTTC. The rearrangement links TRBV7-9 to TRBJ1-2; weak D call: TRBD1 (6 bases). The CDR3 spans 14 residues. Trimming cost V 1 base and J 7 bases, with 13 bases left between them. CDR1 SEHNR and CDR2 FQNEAQ come from the germline V gene (reference sequence). Full variable domain (missing parts from reference TRBV7-9 and TRBJ1-2): DTGVSQNPRHKITKRGQNVTFRCDPISEHNRLYWYRQTLGQGPEFLTYFQNEAQLEKSRLLSDRFSAERPKGSFSTLEIQRTEQGDSAMYLCASSLDPAGAGYTFGSGTRLTVV.

The V and J genes are TRBV28 and TRBJ2-7; 9 bases are shared with TRBD1. J was trimmed by 3 bases and V by 1 base; bases with no gene match: 4. Germline V lookup: CDR1 MDHEN, CDR2 SYDVKM. CDR3 size: 15 residues. DNA for the CDR3: TGTGCCAGCAGTTTATCGCTGGACAGGGGCTACGAGCAGTACTTC. This codes for CASSLSLDRGYEQYF. Full variable domain (outside the CDR3, taken from reference TRBV28 and TRBJ2-7): DVKVTQSSRYLVKRTGEKVFLECVQDMDHENMFWYRQDPGLGLRLIYFSYDVKMKEKGDIPEGYSVSREKKERFSLILESASTNQTSMYLCASSLSLDRGYEQYFGPGTRLTVT.

The chain combines TRBV21-1 with TRBJ2-1; the table's D call of TRBD1 was not tested on the DNA. TRBV21-1 is described as a pseudogene. The length of the CDR3 is 15 residues. The DNA of the CDR3 is TGTGCCAGCAGCAACCGACAGGAAATTAACAATGAGCAGTTCTTC. The encoded protein is CASSNRQEINNEQFF.

V gene TRBV6-6 combines with J gene TRBJ2-1, with TRBD2 matching over 8 bases. Unmatched junction bases numbered 11, after V lost 5 bases and J lost 5 bases. Germline CDR1 is MNHNY and CDR2 is SVGAGI (reference sequence). The CDR3 spans 16 residues. Here the CDR3 DNA reads TGTGCCAGCAGTACGTTGGTAGCGGGGTGGGACAATGAGCAGTTCTTC. It is translated as CASSTLVAGWDNEQFF.

The genes are TRBV18 and TRBJ1-1; TRBD1 is a possible D gene (6 bases). The CDR3 runs to 13 residues. CDR1 KGHSH and CDR2 LQKENI come from the germline V gene. Trimming took off 3 bases at V and 11 bases at J, with 16 bases between the two ends. CDR3 amino acids: CASSPDRPSPAFF. The CDR3 DNA reads TGTGCCAGCTCACCCGACAGGCCCTCCCCCGCTTTCTTT.

The chain uses TRBV7-2 and TRBJ1-3; 8 nucleotides line up with TRBD1. The CDR3 is 15 amino acids. Germline trimming cut 4 bases from V and 3 bases from J; bases unmatched to any gene: 5. Per the germline V gene, CDR1 is SGHTA and CDR2 is FQGNSA. The CDR3 DNA sequence: TGTGCCAGCAGCTCGGTGGGGACAGGTGGAAACACCATATATTTT. Translated: CASSSVGTGGNTIYF.

V and J are TRBV18 and TRBJ2-7; 14 bases match TRBD2. The V and J ends lost 7 bases and 0 bases, in that order; junction bases with no gene match: 8. The CDR3 loop spans 17 amino acids. Germline V CDR1 and CDR2: KGHSH, LQKENI. In DNA, the CDR3 is TGTGCCAGCTTCCCGGGACTAGCGGGAGTGTGCTCCTACGAGCAGTACTTC. Its protein is CASFPGLAGVCSYEQYF.

The rearrangement links TRBV7-9 to TRBJ2-1, with D perhaps TRBD1 (5 bases). The CDR3 sequence is 13 residues long. V was clipped by 5 bases and J by 0 bases, with 5 bases between them. The germline V gene has CDR1 SEHNR and CDR2 FQNEAQ (reference sequence). CDR3 in amino acids: CASSGASYNEQFF. The CDR3 nucleotides are TGTGCCAGCAGCGGGGCCTCCTACAATGAGCAGTTCTTC.

V gene TRBV4-1 combines with J gene TRBJ1-6; TRBD1 aligns across 7 bases. This CDR3 is built from 16 residues. V lost 1 base to trimming and J lost 9 bases; unmatched junction nucleotides: 9. Germline CDR1 and CDR2: MGHRA and YSYEKL. CDR3 coding DNA: TGCGCCAGCAGCCAAGTGGGGCAGGGGGTATCTTCACCCCTCCACTTT. As protein: CASSQVGQGVSSPLHF.

V and J are TRBV9 and TRBJ2-5; 7 nucleotides agree with TRBD2. The germline gives CDR1 SGDLS, CDR2 YYNGEE. CDR3 length equals 15 residues. The V and J ends lost 3 bases and 5 bases, in that order; junction bases with no gene match: 10. The CDR3 here is CASSATGTGGETQYF. The CDR3 nucleotides read TGTGCCAGCAGCGCGACCGGGACCGGGGGGGAGACCCAGTACTTC.

The chain recombines TRBV7-9 with TRBJ2-2; TRBD1 might be the D (6 bases). V was cut by 5 bases and J by 5 bases, with 12 bases left in between. The CDR3 totals 14 residues. Per germline, CDR1 SEHNR and CDR2 FQNEAQ (reference sequence). The CDR3 nucleotides read TGTGCCAGCAGCAGCCGTCAGGGGACCGGGGAGCTGTTTTTT. Translation gives CASSSRQGTGELFF.

The chain links TRBV7-8 to TRBJ2-7; the match to TRBD1 covers 9 bases. CDR1 SGHVS and CDR2 FQNEAQ come from the germline V gene. The V and J ends lost 5 bases and 3 bases, in that order; junction bases with no gene match: 5. The CDR3 consists of 14 residues. The CDR3 DNA sequence: TGTGCCAGCAGCCCCACGGGACAGGGCTACGAGCAGTACTTC. The encoded protein is CASSPTGQGYEQYF.

The chain joins TRBV6-5 to TRBJ2-7, with a weak D call TRBD2 (6 bases). Germline CDR1 MNHEY, CDR2 SVGAGI. The length of the CDR3 is 15 residues. V was pared by 2 bases and J by 0 bases, with 11 bases between. In DNA, the CDR3 is TGTGCCAGCAGTTACCTGGGGGGTGGCTCCTACGAGCAGTACTTC. Amino acids: CASSYLGGGSYEQYF.

The V and J genes are TRBV2 and TRBJ1-1; weak D call: TRBD1 (5 bases). The CDR3 length is 11 residues. V was shortened by 4 bases and J by 11 bases, with 11 bases between the two germline ends. The germline V gene encodes CDR1 SNHLY and CDR2 FYNNEI. The CDR3 region has the DNA TGTGCCAGCAGTGCATCCAGGGTTGCTTTCTTT. The encoded protein is CASSASRVAFF. The whole variable domain, filled in from reference TRBV2 and TRBJ1-1, reads EPEVTQTPSHQVTQMGQEVILRCVPISNHLYFYWYRQILGQKVEFLVSFYNNEISEKSEIFDDQFSVERPDGSNFTLKIRSTKLEDSAMYFCASSASRVAFFGQGTRLTVV.